The clone carrying this TCR beta chain has a count of ten or more. Looked up from germline, CDR1 is SGHKS and CDR2 is YYEKEE (reference sequence). This CDR3 comprises 16 residues. V gave up 4 bases and J gave up 6 bases; unmatched junction bases: 15. The source of the sample is a study of T-cell reconstitution after alpha-beta-depleted transplantation in children. The TCRbeta library was prepared with unique molecular identifiers. In TCRdb, the PCR reads were re-called with MiXCR into one record per CDR3 protein. The sample comprises roughly 590,000 distinct CDR3 sequences, 16% of which are singletons, and 0.8% to 1.1% rests with the top ten.

V usage is TRBV5-5 and J usage is TRBJ1-2; 7 nucleotides agree with TRBD1. The source is a human donor who donated a stem cell graft to a child with acute myeloid leukemia. This material consisted of PBMCs from the stem cell graft donor, taken from the stem cell graft. The CDR3 nucleotides are TGTGCCAGCAGCGGGACCCCGACAGGGTTGGGGAATGGCTACACCTTC. This translates into CASSGTPTGLGNGYTF.